This T cell receptor (beta chain) emerged from a study of T cell responses to AZD1222 COVID-19 vaccine. Germline V gene sequence: CDR1 SGHRS, CDR2 YFSETQ. This CDR3 spans 14 amino acids. V trimming: 0 bases; J trimming: 4 bases; junction bases outside the gene matches: 1. Findings and limits, study-wide: Nearly half of the spike-specific TCRs reportedly recognize variant regions that carry no mutations. Clonal diversity was possibly underestimated, and white British individuals and females predominated among donors.

Assay used: immunoSEQ multiplex PCR; TCRdb lists only in-frame clones, some missing. This sample has around 200,000 clones, with around 94% found just once. With regard to this clone: What it recognizes is unknown.

This TCR was sampled from an adult who received the AZD1222 COVID-19 vaccine. The gene calls are TRBV5-1 and TRBJ1-2; TRBD1 aligns across 9 bases. This sample comprised peripheral blood, obtained 28 days after the second AZD1222 dose. As DNA, the CDR3 is TGCGCCAGCAGCTTGGTGGGACAGGGCTATGGCTACACCTTC. It is translated as CASSLVGQGYGYTF. Full variable domain (remainder filled in from reference TRBV5-1 and TRBJ1-2): KAGVTQTPRYLIKTRGQQVTLSCSPISGHRSVSWYQQTPGQGLQFLFEYFSETQRNKGNFPGRFSGRQFSNSRSEMNVSTLELGDSALYLCASSLVGQGYGYTFGSGTRLTVV.